The TCR beta chain under discussion was sequenced for a study of T cell responses to AZD1222 COVID-19 vaccine. The study's findings and limits: White British ancestry dominated among donors, who included more females, and clonal diversity was possibly underestimated. Repertoires were sampled only after the peak T cell response.

Looked up from germline, CDR1 is SGHTA and CDR2 is FQGTGA. With 0 bases removed from V and 8 bases from J, the gap between germline ends came to 10 bases. This CDR3 is built from 13 residues. Sequenced by immunoSEQ multiplex PCR; TCRdb stores in-frame clones only, minus some. The profile covers over 120,000 clones, with roughly nine tenths appearing a single time and 1.5% to 2% taken by the ten largest. Turning to this clone: Its antigen is unidentified.

The analysis combined second doses at about 4 or about 12 weeks. V and J are TRBV7-3 and TRBJ1-2; perhaps TRBD1 as D (5 bases). The sequence was collected from an adult who received the AZD1222 COVID-19 vaccine. Sequencing used peripheral blood, obtained 28 days after the second AZD1222 dose. CDR3 protein: CASSLTPGTGYTF. The DNA of the CDR3 is TGTGCCAGCAGCTTAACGCCAGGGACGGGCTACACCTTC.